This T cell receptor beta chain came from a study of CD8 T cells in Susac syndrome. Whole-study findings and limits: TCR sequencing and HLA analysis covered a relatively small number of individuals.

It was treatment-naive patients with stable or active relapsing-remitting disease who made up the multiple sclerosis controls. TEMRA cells were enriched by FACS, while CD8+ and CD4+ T cells were obtained through a negative isolation that was performed magnetically. Random-hexamer reverse transcription was applied to roughly 0.5 to 1 ug RNA. Amplification of TCR beta CDR3 across 54 Vbeta and 13 Jbeta was performed with immunoSEQ multiplex PCR. TCRdb re-called the immunoSEQ multiplex PCR reads with MiXCR, one entry per CDR3 protein. The sample carries 150,000 to 200,000 distinct CDR3 sequences, around 94% recorded once. This clonotype has only one observation. Its matching antigen is unknown. Germline V gives CDR1 GTSNPN, CDR2 SVGIG (reference sequence). The junction had 7 bases not matched to a gene; V was cut back by 4 bases and J by 5 bases. This CDR3 has 16 residues.

The sequenced material came from CD4+ T cells from PBMCs. This rearrangement joins TRBV30 to TRBJ2-1; TRBD2 agrees at 14 bases. This sequence was found in a human donor with multiple sclerosis. CDR3 protein: CAWTRGLAGAHNEQFF. The CDR3 DNA reads TGTGCCTGGACCCGGGGACTAGCGGGAGCCCACAATGAGCAGTTCTTC. The whole variable domain, remainder taken from reference TRBV30 and TRBJ2-1, is SQTIHQWPATLVQPVGSPLSLECTVEGTSNPNLYWYRQAAGRGLQLLFYSVGIGQISSEVPQNLSASRPQDRQFILSSKKLLLSDSGFYLCAWTRGLAGAHNEQFFGPGTRLTVL.